The clone carrying this TCR beta chain was detected many times. The entry originates in a study of T cells in Graves' hyperthyroidism and ophthalmopathy. TCR beta CDR3 region amplification was performed from RNA transcripts. In the first-round RT-PCR of the TCR CDR3, the HTBI primer set was used. A single record per CDR3 protein comes from TCRdb applying MiXCR to the multiplex PCR reads. The repertoire consists of more than 300,000 distinct CDR3 sequences, with 13% occurring once and the leading ten covering 9.2%. The V gene's germline CDR1 is MDHEN and CDR2 SYDVKM. This CDR3 has 12 residues. V was shortened by 4 bases and J by 7 bases, with 10 bases between the two germline ends. PBMCs came from 9 to 10 ml fresh peripheral blood.

The sequencing input was blood. The V and J genes are TRBV28 and TRBJ1-1, with D tentatively TRBD1 (5 bases). The receptor's source is a young woman with Graves' hyperthyroidism. The CDR3 DNA reads as TGTGCCAGCAGTTCTTACCAGGGTGAAGCTTTCTTT. It specifies CASSSYQGEAFF.